This TCR beta chain derives from a study of regulatory T cells in long-lasting Graves disease. Time point: newly diagnosed GD, antithyroid drugs for less than 3 months. PBMC-extracted RNA yielded the TCR library. This clonotype was detected many times. The TCR beta library used iRepertoire HTBI primers with Arm-PCR amplification of CDR3. A single record per CDR3 protein comes from TCRdb applying MiXCR to the multiplex PCR reads. The table shows some 250,000 distinct CDR3 sequences, with approximately 18% occurring only once. This sample also appeared in a second study, on T cells in Graves' hyperthyroidism and ophthalmopathy. That report notes: The hyperthyroidism was newly diagnosed and had lasted under 2 months; the patients were aged 18 to 65.

The sequenced sample was peripheral blood mononuclear cells (PBMCs), obtained at new diagnosis, from a patient treated with antithyroid drugs. The source of this sequence is a woman aged 25 to 45 with Graves disease.

The CDR3 loop is CASSPGRGMNYGYTF. In DNA form, the CDR3 reads TGTGCCAGCTCACCCGGAAGGGGGATGAACTATGGCTACACCTTC. The V and J genes are TRBV18 and TRBJ1-2; tentatively, D is TRBD1 (6 bases). Germline V CDR1 and CDR2: KGHSH, LQKENI. The CDR3 has 15 amino acids. The germline V and J ends were trimmed by 3 bases and 2 bases, with 13 bases remaining between them. The full variable domain, completed using reference TRBV18 and TRBJ1-2, is NAGVMQNPRHLVRRRGQEARLRCSPMKGHSHVYWYRQLPEEGLKFMVYLQKENIIDESGMPKERFSAEFPKEGPSILRIQQVVRGDSAAYFCASSPGRGMNYGYTFGSGTRLTVV.